The 12 T cell receptor beta chains below were found in one sample sequenced in a study of blood T cell repertoires in COVID-19. Here immunoSEQ multiplex PCR was the method, and the copy in TCRdb shows in-frame clones only, minus some. The table records approximately 150,000 clones, less than 90% of them present only once. The sequencing sample was made of PBMCs or T cells enriched from blood (not recorded which). These receptor sequences come from a woman between 50 and 59 years old who had recovered from COVID-19.

This clone was detected only once. The CDR3 nucleotides read TGTGCCAGCAGCTTAGAAGGGACTTACAACTATGGCTACACCTTC. Its translation is CASSLEGTYNYGYTF. V and J are TRBV11-2 and TRBJ1-2; possible D gene TRBD1, 5 bases. The V gene's germline CDR1 is SGHAT and CDR2 FQNNGV. There are 15 residues in the CDR3. V shed 0 bases and J shed 2 bases, with 10 bases lying between them. Variable domain in full (rest from reference TRBV11-2 and TRBJ1-2): EAGVAQSPRYKIIEKRQSVAFWCNPISGHATLYWYQQILGQGPKLLIQFQNNGVVDDSQLPKDRFSAERLKGVDSTLKIQPAKLEDSAVYLCASSLEGTYNYGYTFGSGTRLTVV.

V and J are TRBV7-9 and TRBJ2-5, with a tentative D call TRBD1 (5 bases). The germline V and J ends were trimmed by 5 bases and 6 bases, with 13 bases remaining between them. Looked up from germline, CDR1 is SEHNR and CDR2 is FQNEAQ (reference sequence). This CDR3 is 13 amino acids long. In nucleotides, the CDR3 is TGTGCCAGCAGCGCCGCAGGGTGGCAGACCCAGTACTTC. Translating gives CASSAAGWQTQYF.

The V and J genes are TRBV10-3 and TRBJ1-1, with 8 bases lining up with TRBD1. The V gene's germline CDR1 is ENHRY and CDR2 SYGVKD. The CDR3 is 13 residues long. V dropped 10 bases and J dropped 1; count of bases not matched to a gene: 5. The CDR3 spells CATATGANTEAFF. For the CDR3, the DNA is TGTGCCACGGCGACAGGGGCGAACACTGAAGCTTTCTTT.

CDR3 protein: CSVVYRRTGELFF. In nucleotides, the CDR3 is TGCAGCGTTGTTTACAGGCGCACCGGGGAGCTGTTTTTT. The chain uses TRBV29-1 and TRBJ2-2, with D perhaps matching TRBD1 (5 bases). From germline, CDR1 is SQVTM and CDR2 ANQGSEA. The CDR3 contains 13 residues. V was shortened by 4 bases and J by 4 bases, with 10 bases between the two germline ends.

This clone occurred a few times. V gene TRBV7-2 combines with J gene TRBJ2-7; D ambiguous. Germline V gene lookup returns CDR1 SGHTA and CDR2 FQGNSA. Trimming left V 0 bases short and J 0 bases short, with 3 bases between. This CDR3 spans 13 amino acids. The CDR3, as DNA: TGTGCCAGCAGCTTAGCAGCCTCCTACGAGCAGTACTTC. Its protein product is CASSLAASYEQYF. The full variable domain, completed using reference TRBV7-2 and TRBJ2-7, is GAGVSQSPSNKVTEKGKDVELRCDPISGHTALYWYRQSLGQGLEFLIYFQGNSAPDKSGLPSDRFSAERTGGSVSTLTIQRTQQEDSAVYLCASSLAASYEQYFGPGTRLTVT.

The chain uses TRBV6-4 and TRBJ1-1; no definite D call. Looked up from germline, CDR1 is MRHNA and CDR2 is SNTAGT. This CDR3 region has 14 residues. Trimming pared 6 bases from V and 5 bases from J, leaving 16 bases between. CDR3 amino acids: CASRESGSGTEAFF. The CDR3 nucleotides read TGTGCCAGCAGGGAGTCAGGTTCGGGGACTGAAGCTTTCTTT.

V gene TRBV28 combines with J gene TRBJ1-1; weak D call: TRBD1 (5 bases). The CDR3 sequence is 13 residues long. V lost 6 bases and J 8 bases, leaving 16 bases between the germline ends. CDR1 and CDR2 from the germline V gene are MDHEN and SYDVKM. CDR3 DNA sequence: TGTGCCAGCAGACTGACAGTGAAGGGGGAAGCTTTCTTT. This encodes CASRLTVKGEAFF.

The chain combines TRBV3-1 (or the pseudogene TRBV3-2) with TRBJ2-2, with 7 bases that match TRBD2. Germline CDR1 reads LGHDT; CDR2 reads YNNKEL (reference sequence). The J segment lost 6 bases and the V segment lost 2 bases, leaving 9 bases of the junction unmatched. The CDR3 consists of 16 residues. In nucleotides, the CDR3 is TGTGCCAGCAGCCAATCGTCTGGGACTACAGCCGGGGAGCTGTTTTTT. It is translated as CASSQSSGTTAGELFF.

The chain carries TRBV4-3 and TRBJ1-1, with D tentatively TRBD1 (6 bases). CDR1 and CDR2 from the germline V gene are LGHNA and YSLEER. CDR3 length: 15 residues. V was shortened by 1 base and J by 1 base, with 10 bases between the two germline ends. This CDR3 reads CASSQARGQNTEAFF. In DNA form, the CDR3 reads TGCGCCAGCAGCCAAGCCAGGGGACAGAACACTGAAGCTTTCTTT.

The chain joins TRBV20-1 to TRBJ1-2; D uncertain. The CDR3 covers 10 residues. Germline V CDR1 and CDR2: DFQATT, SNEGSKA (reference sequence). V lost 5 bases and J lost 8, with 9 bases in between. CDR3 in amino acids: CSAQENGYTF. The CDR3 DNA is TGCAGTGCTCAAGAGAACGGCTACACCTTC.

This clone was counted a single time. V is TRBV7-3 and J is TRBJ2-1; D is undetermined. Germline lookup yields CDR1 SGHTA and CDR2 FQGTGA. The V end was cut by 6 bases, the J end by 9 bases, with 21 bases between. The CDR3 contains 15 residues. CDR3 DNA: TGTGCCAGCAGGTTTAGTAGTAGTGACACAGCTGAGCAGTTCTTC. Translation: CASRFSSSDTAEQFF.

This clone was seen a single time. CDR3 sequence (DNA): TGCGCCAGCAGCCCGGGACTAGCGGGTCTCTCCTACAATGAGCAGTTCTTC. Protein product: CASSPGLAGLSYNEQFF. The chain couples TRBV5-1 to TRBJ2-1, with 12 bases lining up with TRBD2. Germline CDR1 is SGHRS and CDR2 is YFSETQ. This CDR3 is 17 amino acids long. V lost 4 bases, J lost 0 bases, and 5 bases stayed unmatched.